The sequence of this TCR beta chain was determined in a study of CD8+CD57+ T cells in acquired aplastic anemia (dated by TCRdb to the late 2010s). For context, the study as a whole: Extracted DNA from sorted CD4+ and CD8+ cells averaged around 3.5 ug, ranging from roughly 0.17 to 30 ug. CD8+CD57+ expansion was defined as a frequency above the mean frequency observed in healthy subjects. Results the study describes overall, beyond this receptor: CD8+ Simpson's diversity did not differ significantly between patients and healthy controls (P=0.060). Some 30 CD8+ CDR3 sequences were found to be shared between patients and controls, but these sequences appeared to be highly expressed in patients and within the immunodominant clones of the patients.

A word on this clonotype: This clone's antigen is unknown. Base qualities were left out, and no much larger clone turns up one base away.

Expansion of CD8+CD57+ cells had been shown by flow cytometry in the patients chosen for sequencing. Every patient had severe acquired aplastic anemia, diagnosed using the International Study of Aplastic Anemia and Agranulocytosis and Camitta criteria. No patient had received any therapy when blood was sampled. The study deep-sequenced TCR repertoires of sorted CD4+ and CD8+ blood T cells from severe aplastic anemia patients and healthy subjects. In the USA, patient enrollment took place under clinicaltrials.gov protocols 00001620, 01623167, 00001397, 00071045, 00081523 and 00961064. Ficoll-Paque density gradient centrifugation was used to isolate peripheral blood mononuclear cells. Before DNA extraction, CD4+ and CD8+ T cells were sorted by FACS or by magnetic beads. Profiling of TCR beta VDJ combinations and CDR3 sequences used genomic DNA as the template. An Illumina HiSeq 2000 was used for TCR repertoire sequencing. For the original study's pipeline: Repertoire assessment relied on Simpson's diversity index, CDR3 size and DJ length profiles, and TRBV/TRBJ rearrangement plots. Whichever DNA sequence was most abundant in the deep sequencing data was defined as the immunodominant clone. CDR3 amino acid sequences were checked for sharing between subjects and were compared against published repertoires and the VDJdb database. TCRdb reprocessed the public reads (quality trimming at Q25 with fastp, clone calling with MiXCR) and kept in-frame beta chains. Rows merge per CDR3 protein into single entries with the most common DNA and genes. These V and J calls are TCRdb output, not the study's own analysis. The sample records around 500,000 distinct CDR3 sequences, approximately 32% of which are singletons. The ten largest clones capture less than 1% of the sample.

Germline trimming: 6 bases from V, 5 bases from J; junction bases outside gene matches: 11. In the germline V gene, CDR1 corresponds to SGHVS and CDR2 to FNYEAQ. Its CDR3 holds 15 amino acids, cysteine through phenylalanine. Of all the DNA, just the CDR3 is kept, 45 bases in frame from base 1. This sequence originates from a human donor with aplastic anemia. The chain is made from TRBV7-6 and TRBJ2-5, and 8 junctional nucleotides match TRBD2. Specimen: sorted CD4+, CD8+, or CD8+CD57+ T cells (not recorded which) from PBMCs. CDR3 sequence: CASSANGGAGETQYF. The nucleotides are TGTGCCAGCAGTGCTAACGGGGGGGCCGGTGAGACCCAGTACTTC.